A selection of T cell receptor beta chains follows, all from one sample in a study of early T cells in non-severe SARS-CoV-2 infection. In TCRdb, the 5' RACE reads were re-called with MiXCR into one record per CDR3 protein. The sample has approximately 80,000 distinct CDR3 sequences, approximately 10% seen once. This sample comprised whole blood, obtained at baseline. These receptors all stem from an adult who was a healthcare worker with PCR-confirmed SARS-CoV-2 infection or an uninfected control (not recorded which). CDR3s include the opening cysteine and the closing phenylalanine or tryptophan. The D gene is left open where the match is weak. Only part of the rows carry a size: once, few, many, or a class if the clone is expanded.

clone_size j_call v_call d_call cdr3_nt cdr3_aa
few TRBJ1-4 TRBV29-1 . TGCAGCGTTGCTGGGCAGGGAGTTGAAAAACTGTTTTTT CSVAGQGVEKLFF
. TRBJ1-2 TRBV27 . TGTGCCAGCAGCCTGGGTGGGACGGCTGTTTATGGCTACACCTTC CASSLGGTAVYGYTF
few TRBJ2-7 TRBV7-2 TRBD1 TGTGCCAGCAGCTTAGACGGGACAGGGGTCGAGCAGTACTTC CASSLDGTGVEQYF
many TRBJ1-1 TRBV20-1 . TGCAGTGCTAGAAGGAGACAGGACGACACCATTTCGAAGGAAGCTTTCTTT CSARRRQDDTISKEAFF
many TRBJ1-6 TRBV7-6 . TGTGCCAGCAGCCTGGACGGGTATAATTCACCCCTCCACTTT CASSLDGYNSPLHF
. TRBJ1-5 TRBV7-6 . TGTGCCAGCAACCAGGGGCAGGGACAGCCCCAGCATTTT CASNQGQGQPQHF
many TRBJ2-3 TRBV7-9 TRBD2 TGTGCCAGCAGCCTCCAGCGGGGCCCCACAGATACGCAGTATTTT CASSLQRGPTDTQYF
many TRBJ1-3 TRBV18 . TGTGCCAGCTCACCGAAGGACACGGTTTCTGGAAACACCATATATTTT CASSPKDTVSGNTIYF
. TRBJ2-3 TRBV10-3 . TGTGCCATCAGTGAAGGGGGTTATACGCAGTATTTT CAISEGGYTQYF
many TRBJ1-2 TRBV6-2/TRBV6-3 TRBD1 TGTGCCAGCAGTTACCCGAGACAGGGACATGGCTACACCTTC CASSYPRQGHGYTF
. TRBJ2-1 TRBV29-1 . TGCAGCCCTCGATGGGGGTTTGAGCAGTTCTTC CSPRWGFEQFF